The source of this TCR beta chain is a study of metastatic and nonmetastatic thyroid tumors. Ahead of thyroid surgery, no patient had received treatment of any kind. As concerns this clone: The germline gene is not matched at one end of the junction; a read error may be the cause.

TCRdb re-analyzed the PCR reads through MiXCR. This table holds just over 70,000 clones, 18% found once. The TCR originated in a female donor with papillary thyroid cancer or a benign thyroid nodule (not recorded which). Some clones in this sample may be carry-over from other donors' samples. Sequencing input: blood.

CDR3 bases: TGTGCCTGGATGGGACGGGGACTGAACACCGAAGCTTTCTTT. It yields the protein CAWMGRGLNTEAFF. The chain has TRBV30 and TRBJ1-1; possibly TRBD1 for D (5 bases). The length of the CDR3 is 14 residues. Germline V CDR1 and CDR2: GTSNPN, SVGIG (reference sequence). The variable domain in full, with the rest retrieved from reference TRBV30 and TRBJ1-1, is SQTIHQWPATLVQPVGSPLSLECTVEGTSNPNLYWYRQAAGRGLQLLFYSVGIGQISSEVPQNLSASRPQDRQFILSSKKLLLSDSGFYLCAWMGRGLNTEAFFGQGTRLTVV.